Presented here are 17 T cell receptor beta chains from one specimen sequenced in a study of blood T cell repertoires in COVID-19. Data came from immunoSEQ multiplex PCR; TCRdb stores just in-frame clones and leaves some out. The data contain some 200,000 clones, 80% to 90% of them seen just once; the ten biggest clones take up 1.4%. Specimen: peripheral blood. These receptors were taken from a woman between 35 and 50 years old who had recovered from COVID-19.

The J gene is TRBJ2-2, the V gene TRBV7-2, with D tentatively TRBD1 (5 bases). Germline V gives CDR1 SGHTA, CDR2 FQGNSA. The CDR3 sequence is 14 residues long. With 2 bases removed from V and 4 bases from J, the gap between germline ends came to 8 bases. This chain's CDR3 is CASSLRQTTGELFF. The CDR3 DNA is TGTGCCAGCAGCTTACGACAGACCACCGGGGAGCTGTTTTTT.

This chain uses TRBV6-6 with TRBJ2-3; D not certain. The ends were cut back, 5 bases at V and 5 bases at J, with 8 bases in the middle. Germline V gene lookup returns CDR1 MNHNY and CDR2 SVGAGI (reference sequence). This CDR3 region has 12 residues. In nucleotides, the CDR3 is TGTGCCAGCAGTGGCTCAGGAGATACGCAGTATTTT. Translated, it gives CASSGSGDTQYF.

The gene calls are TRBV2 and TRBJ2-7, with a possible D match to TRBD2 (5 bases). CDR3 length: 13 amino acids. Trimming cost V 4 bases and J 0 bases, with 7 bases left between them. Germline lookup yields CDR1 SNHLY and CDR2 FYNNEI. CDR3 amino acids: CASSVAGSYEQYF. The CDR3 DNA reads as TGTGCCAGCAGTGTCGCGGGCTCCTACGAGCAGTACTTC.

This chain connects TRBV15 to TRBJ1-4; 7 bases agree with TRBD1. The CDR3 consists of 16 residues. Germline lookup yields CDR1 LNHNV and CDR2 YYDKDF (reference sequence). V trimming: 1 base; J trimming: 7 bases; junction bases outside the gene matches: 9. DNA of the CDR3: TGTGCCACCAGCAGAGGACGGGACAGCGGAGGTGAAAAACTGTTTTTT. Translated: CATSRGRDSGGEKLFF.

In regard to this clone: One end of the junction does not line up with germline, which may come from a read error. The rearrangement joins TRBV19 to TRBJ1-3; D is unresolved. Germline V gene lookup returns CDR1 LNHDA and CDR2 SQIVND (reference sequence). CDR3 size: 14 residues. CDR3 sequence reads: CASSMGFRRPAEDF. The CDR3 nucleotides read TGTGCCAGTAGTATGGGTTTTCGACGGCCAGCTGAGGATTTT.

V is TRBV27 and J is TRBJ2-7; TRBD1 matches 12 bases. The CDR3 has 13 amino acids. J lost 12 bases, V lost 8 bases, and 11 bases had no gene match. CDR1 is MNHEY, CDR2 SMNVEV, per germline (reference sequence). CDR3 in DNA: TGTGCCAGCTCTACCCGGGACAGGGGGCGTTTGTACTTC. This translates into CASSTRDRGRLYF.

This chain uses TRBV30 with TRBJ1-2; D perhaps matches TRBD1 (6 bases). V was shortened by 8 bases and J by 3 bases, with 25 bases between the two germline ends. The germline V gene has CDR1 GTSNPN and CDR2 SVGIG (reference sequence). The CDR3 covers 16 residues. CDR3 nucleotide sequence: TGTGCCCTAGCCTTGCAGGGGACCCCCCCCCACTATGGCTACACCTTC. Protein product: CALALQGTPPHYGYTF.

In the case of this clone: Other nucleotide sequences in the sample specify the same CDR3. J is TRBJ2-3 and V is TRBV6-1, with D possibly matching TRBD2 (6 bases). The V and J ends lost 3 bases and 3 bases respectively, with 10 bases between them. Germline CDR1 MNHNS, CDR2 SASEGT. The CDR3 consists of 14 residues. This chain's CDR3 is CASSEVGGTDTQYF. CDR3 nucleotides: TGTGCCAGCAGTGAGGTCGGGGGTACAGATACGCAGTATTTT.

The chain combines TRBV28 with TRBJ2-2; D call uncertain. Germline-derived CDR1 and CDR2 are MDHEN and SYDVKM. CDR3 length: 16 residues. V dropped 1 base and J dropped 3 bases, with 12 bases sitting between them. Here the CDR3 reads CASSLSENLDTGELFF. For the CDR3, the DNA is TGTGCCAGCAGTTTATCGGAGAACCTCGACACCGGGGAGCTGTTTTTT.

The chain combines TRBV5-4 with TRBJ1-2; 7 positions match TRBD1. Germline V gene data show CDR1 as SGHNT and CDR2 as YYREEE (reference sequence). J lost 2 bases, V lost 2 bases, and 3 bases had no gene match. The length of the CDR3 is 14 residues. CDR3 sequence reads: CASSLGQVNYGYTF. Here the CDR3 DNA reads TGTGCCAGCAGCTTAGGACAGGTGAACTATGGCTACACCTTC.

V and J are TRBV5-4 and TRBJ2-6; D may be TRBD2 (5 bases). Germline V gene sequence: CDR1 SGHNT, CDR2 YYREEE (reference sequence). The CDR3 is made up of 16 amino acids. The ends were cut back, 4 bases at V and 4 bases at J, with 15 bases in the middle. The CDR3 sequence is CASSTTGVSGANVLTF. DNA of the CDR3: TGTGCCAGCAGCACTACCGGGGTCTCGGGGGCCAACGTCCTGACTTTC.

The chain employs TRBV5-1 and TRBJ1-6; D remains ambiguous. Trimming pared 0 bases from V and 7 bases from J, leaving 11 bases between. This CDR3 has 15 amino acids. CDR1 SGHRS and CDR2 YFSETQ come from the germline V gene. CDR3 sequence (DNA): TGCGCCAGCAGCTTGGAGGTGATCGGGAATTCACCCCTCCACTTT. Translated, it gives CASSLEVIGNSPLHF.

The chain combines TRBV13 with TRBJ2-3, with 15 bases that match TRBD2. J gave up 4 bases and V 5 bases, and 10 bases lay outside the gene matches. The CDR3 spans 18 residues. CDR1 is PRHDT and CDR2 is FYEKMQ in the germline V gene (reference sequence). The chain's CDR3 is CASSPTGLAGGLADTQYF. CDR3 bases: TGTGCCAGCAGCCCAACTGGACTAGCGGGGGGGCTCGCAGATACGCAGTATTTT.

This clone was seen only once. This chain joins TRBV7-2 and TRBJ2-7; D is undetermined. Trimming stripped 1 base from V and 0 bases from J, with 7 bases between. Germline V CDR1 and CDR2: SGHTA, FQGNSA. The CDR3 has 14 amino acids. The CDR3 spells CASSLDRFSYEQYF. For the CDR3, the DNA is TGTGCCAGCAGCTTAGACAGATTCTCCTACGAGCAGTACTTC.

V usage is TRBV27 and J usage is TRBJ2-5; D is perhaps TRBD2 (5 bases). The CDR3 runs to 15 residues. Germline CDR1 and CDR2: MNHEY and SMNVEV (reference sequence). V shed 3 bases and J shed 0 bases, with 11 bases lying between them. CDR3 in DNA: TGTGCCAGCAGTTTGAGAGCGGCGTACCAAGAGACCCAGTACTTC. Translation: CASSLRAAYQETQYF.

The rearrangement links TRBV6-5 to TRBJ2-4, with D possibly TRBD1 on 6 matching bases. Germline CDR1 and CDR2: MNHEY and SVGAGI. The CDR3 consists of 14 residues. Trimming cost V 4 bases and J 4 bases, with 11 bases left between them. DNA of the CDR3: TGTGCCAGCAGTTCGTCGGGACATAAAAACATTCAGTACTTC. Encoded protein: CASSSSGHKNIQYF.

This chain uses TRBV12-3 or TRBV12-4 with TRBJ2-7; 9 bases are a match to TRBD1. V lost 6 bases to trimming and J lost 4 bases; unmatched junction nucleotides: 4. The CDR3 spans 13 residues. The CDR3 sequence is CASSGQGIYEQYF. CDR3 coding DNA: TGTGCCAGCAGCGGACAGGGGATATACGAGCAGTACTTC.